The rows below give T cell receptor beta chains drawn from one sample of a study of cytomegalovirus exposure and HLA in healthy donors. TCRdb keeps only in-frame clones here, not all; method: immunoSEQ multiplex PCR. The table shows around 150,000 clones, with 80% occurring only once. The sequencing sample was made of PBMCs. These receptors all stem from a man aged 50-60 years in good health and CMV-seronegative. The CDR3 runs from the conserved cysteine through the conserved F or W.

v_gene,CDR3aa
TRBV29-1,CSVEGRGGREAFF
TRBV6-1,CASSKQVNSPLHF
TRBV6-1,CASSDALWDRSNEQFF
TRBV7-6,CASSLALGGSLNEQFF
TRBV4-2,CASSQDRLAGTGELFF
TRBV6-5,CASSYSVVRSTEAFF
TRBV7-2,CASSFVGGGAGDTQYF
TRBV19,CASSIRIAGGQETQYF
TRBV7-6,CASSNGGPLSTDTQYF
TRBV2,CASSETWPGGASEKLFF
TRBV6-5,CASSSRLAGNTGELFF
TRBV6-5,CASSLRKRETQYF
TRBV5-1,CASSLAAGNYNEQFF
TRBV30,CAWSAPRPGQGPNYGYTF
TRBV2,CASLPRAGENEKLFF
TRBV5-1,CASSLMDQGAFDYGYTF
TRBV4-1,CASSQEAAGQDSNQPQHF
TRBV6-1,CASSGGLHSYEQYF
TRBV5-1,CASSLGASGGLFQETQYF
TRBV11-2,CASSPIDRGANEKLFF
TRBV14,CASSFRVSYEQYF
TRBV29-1,CSVVTKGAFF
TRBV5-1,CASSFTQDEQYF
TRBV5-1,CASSASGGEQPQHF
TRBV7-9,CASSLALGGGGGHDEQFF
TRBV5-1,CASSLNSERAETQYF
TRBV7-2,CASSPRGGGYGYTF
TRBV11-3,CASSDRGHMNTEAFF
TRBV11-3,CASSLAFIVGGLGNEQFF
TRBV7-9,CASSSPGQANEKLFF
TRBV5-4,CASSPRYSGANVLTF